The 31 T cell receptor beta chains below were found in one sample sequenced in a study of Ad26.COV2.S vaccination and SARS-CoV-2 variants. Noted treatment: over 15 received Ad26.COV2.S at low or high dose, single or two shots; about 5 received placebo; per-sample allocation not given. All samples were drawn on day 63, counting from the first vaccine or placebo injection. Measured with immunoSEQ multiplex PCR; TCRdb has only the in-frame clones, and not every one. This table has 380,000 or so clones, about four fifths appearing once. The specimen comprised peripheral blood, sampled in a trial of Ad26.COV2.S vaccine versus placebo. The receptor source for this set is a person aged 18-60 years who received the Ad26.COV2.S COVID-19 vaccine or a placebo.

The rearrangement uses TRBV14 and TRBJ2-1; no definite D call. Trimming pared 8 bases from V and 6 bases from J, leaving 14 bases between. Germline V gene lookup returns CDR1 SGHDN and CDR2 FVKESK. The CDR3 totals 13 residues. CDR3 sequence: CASSTARFNEQFF. The CDR3 DNA reads TGTGCCAGCTCCACAGCGCGTTTCAATGAGCAGTTCTTC.

The V and J genes are TRBV30 and TRBJ1-4; a possible D gene is TRBD1 (5 bases). Trimming left V 4 bases short and J 7 bases short, with 16 bases between. Germline assignment: CDR1 GTSNPN and CDR2 SVGIG (reference sequence). This CDR3 comprises 14 residues. In DNA form, the CDR3 reads TGTGCCTGGACTATGTGGGGGGGAAGTGAAAAACTGTTTTTT. Its protein is CAWTMWGGSEKLFF.

This clone appeared a few times. The rearrangement joins TRBV5-1 to TRBJ1-1; D possibly corresponds to TRBD1 (5 bases). The CDR3 sequence is 13 residues long. V gave up 2 bases and J gave up 3 bases, with 8 bases separating them. The germline CDR1 and CDR2 sequences are SGHRS and YFSETQ. The CDR3 DNA reads TGCGCCAGCAGCTTATGGGGGGACACTGAAGCTTTCTTT. Protein sequence: CASSLWGDTEAFF.

The chain has TRBV6-6 and TRBJ1-5; perhaps TRBD1 as D (6 bases). The CDR3 is made up of 15 amino acids. Germline V gives CDR1 MNHNY, CDR2 SVGAGI (reference sequence). Trimming took off 0 bases at V and 4 bases at J, with 10 bases between the two ends. The CDR3 spells CASSYSGGENQPQHF. The CDR3 bases are TGTGCCAGCAGTTACTCAGGGGGTGAAAATCAGCCCCAGCATTTT.

The genes are TRBV7-9 and TRBJ2-5; 10 positions match TRBD1. V lost 2 bases, J lost 5 bases, and 5 bases stayed unmatched. CDR1 and CDR2 from the germline V gene are SEHNR and FQNEAQ (reference sequence). The CDR3 covers 15 residues. The CDR3 loop is CASSLWTGGMETQYF. The CDR3 DNA reads as TGTGCCAGCAGCTTATGGACAGGGGGGATGGAGACCCAGTACTTC.

In this sample, this clone turned up a few times. This chain links TRBV9 with TRBJ2-2; 8 bases agree with TRBD2. The J segment lost 7 bases and the V segment lost 5 bases, leaving 10 bases of the junction unmatched. The germline CDR1 and CDR2 sequences are SGDLS and YYNGEE. The CDR3 is 15 residues long. This CDR3 is CASRSAGGLLGELFF. The CDR3 DNA sequence: TGTGCCAGCAGGTCCGCGGGGGGTCTACTCGGGGAGCTGTTTTTT.

The rearrangement joins TRBV27 to TRBJ2-2; D not resolved. The CDR3 totals 11 residues. Trimming removed 8 bases at V and 5 bases at J, with 6 bases between. Germline CDR1 reads MNHEY; CDR2 reads SMNVEV (reference sequence). The CDR3 loop reads CASGATGELFF. CDR3 in DNA: TGTGCCAGCGGTGCTACCGGGGAGCTGTTTTTT.

The genes are TRBV6-1 and TRBJ1-2, with D perhaps TRBD1 (5 bases). This CDR3 comprises 16 residues. Germline values: CDR1 MNHNS, CDR2 SASEGT. With 1 base removed from V and 5 bases from J, the gap between germline ends came to 17 bases. The CDR3 sequence: CASSEGWGNAIYGYTF. The CDR3 coding sequence is TGTGCCAGCAGTGAAGGGTGGGGGAATGCTATATATGGCTACACCTTC.

V is TRBV2 and J is TRBJ2-3; possible D gene TRBD1, 6 bases. V was pared by 4 bases and J by 7 bases, with 9 bases between. The CDR3 totals 12 residues. The germline gives CDR1 SNHLY, CDR2 FYNNEI. CDR3 protein: CASSVGGNTQYF. DNA of the CDR3: TGTGCCAGCAGTGTAGGGGGAAATACGCAGTATTTT.

Comments on this clone: Different DNA sequences within this sample yield the same CDR3. This sequence joins TRBV27 and TRBJ1-5; maybe TRBD1 (6 bases). The CDR3 is 15 residues long. Deletions cut 3 bases from V and 4 bases from J, with 13 bases between. Germline V gives CDR1 MNHEY, CDR2 SMNVEV (reference sequence). The CDR3 DNA sequence: TGTGCCAGCAGTTTCGGGGGGGCATTTAATCAGCCCCAGCATTTT. Translation: CASSFGGAFNQPQHF.

The chain is built from TRBV7-2 and TRBJ2-7, with 9 bases lining up with TRBD1. J lost 6 bases, V lost 5 bases, and 8 bases had no gene match. The germline gives CDR1 SGHTA, CDR2 FQGNSA. This CDR3 contains 14 residues. The CDR3 loop reads CASSLNRGRGEQYF. The DNA of the CDR3 is TGTGCCAGCAGCCTGAACAGGGGGCGCGGCGAGCAGTACTTC. The entire variable domain, with the rest obtained from reference TRBV7-2 and TRBJ2-7, is as follows: GAGVSQSPSNKVTEKGKDVELRCDPISGHTALYWYRQSLGQGLEFLIYFQGNSAPDKSGLPSDRFSAERTGGSVSTLTIQRTQQEDSAVYLCASSLNRGRGEQYFGPGTRLTVT.

This clone was detected only once. The gene calls are TRBV29-1 and TRBJ1-3, with a weak D call TRBD1 (6 bases). Trimming left V 5 bases short and J 3 bases short, with 8 bases between. This CDR3 region has 12 residues. Germline V gene data show CDR1 as SQVTM and CDR2 as ANQGSEA. The CDR3 DNA follows: TGCAGCGTTACAGGGTATGGAAACACCATATATTTT. Amino acid sequence: CSVTGYGNTIYF.

The genes are TRBV6-6 and TRBJ2-3; 11 bases align to TRBD2. Germline V gene data show CDR1 as MNHNY and CDR2 as SVGAGI (reference sequence). CDR3 length: 14 amino acids. V shed 6 bases and J 5 bases; nucleotides not matched to a gene: 4. The CDR3 DNA is TGTGCCAGCAGCCCACTAGCGGGGGTAGATACGCAGTATTTT. Amino acid sequence: CASSPLAGVDTQYF.

The genes are TRBV5-6 and TRBJ2-7, with 12 bases identical to TRBD2. This CDR3 has 15 residues. J lost 6 bases, V lost 2 bases, and 6 bases had no gene match. The V gene's germline CDR1 is SGHDT and CDR2 YYEEEE. The CDR3 DNA follows: TGTGCCAGCAGCTTTAGACTAGCGGGAGACTTCGAGCAGTACTTC. This translates into CASSFRLAGDFEQYF.

This clone was seen just once. The CDR3 is CASSEFHYEQYF. CDR3 sequence (DNA): TGTGCCAGCAGTGAATTCCACTACGAGCAGTACTTC. The chain couples TRBV2 to TRBJ2-7; D not resolved. Germline V gives CDR1 SNHLY, CDR2 FYNNEI. The CDR3 is 12 residues long. Trimming stripped 2 bases from V and 3 bases from J, with 5 bases between. The whole variable domain, remainder taken from reference TRBV2 and TRBJ2-7, is EPEVTQTPSHQVTQMGQEVILRCVPISNHLYFYWYRQILGQKVEFLVSFYNNEISEKSEIFDDQFSVERPDGSNFTLKIRSTKLEDSAMYFCASSEFHYEQYFGPGTRLTVT.

The V call is TRBV2, the J call TRBJ1-1; no clear D gene. Trimming pared 2 bases from V and 5 bases from J, leaving 6 bases between. The length of the CDR3 is 12 residues. Germline lookup yields CDR1 SNHLY and CDR2 FYNNEI. CDR3 bases: TGTGCCAGCAGTGAACAGCTTACTGAAGCTTTCTTT. Translating it yields CASSEQLTEAFF.

This chain joins TRBV3-1 (or the pseudogene TRBV3-2) and TRBJ2-7; tentatively, D is TRBD2 (6 bases). The CDR3 sequence is 14 residues long. V lost 6 bases to trimming and J lost 2 bases, with 14 bases between them. Germline loops: CDR1 LGHDT, CDR2 YNNKEL (reference sequence). Here the CDR3 DNA reads TGTGCCAGCAGTAGGGGAGGTCCCACCTACGAGCAGTACTTC. It encodes CASSRGGPTYEQYF.

The rearrangement joins TRBV10-3 to TRBJ1-2; D may be TRBD1 (6 bases). V was cut by 7 bases and J by 4 bases, with 13 bases left in between. The CDR3 covers 13 residues. CDR1 and CDR2 from the germline V gene are ENHRY and SYGVKD. The CDR3 reads CAITTGMGYGYTF. CDR3 nucleotides: TGTGCCATCACCACAGGGATGGGCTATGGCTACACCTTC.

J is TRBJ2-3 and V is TRBV2; 7 bases align to TRBD1. This CDR3 comprises 17 residues. Germline values: CDR1 SNHLY, CDR2 FYNNEI. V lost 7 bases and J lost 3; bases outside the gene matches: 16. CDR3 sequence: CASTLVIGGDGTDTQYF. The CDR3 nucleotides are TGTGCCAGCACCCTTGTGATAGGGGGCGACGGGACAGATACGCAGTATTTT.

This rearrangement joins TRBV19 to TRBJ1-5, with 7 positions matching TRBD1. This CDR3 region has 16 residues. Germline V CDR1 and CDR2: LNHDA, SQIVND (reference sequence). The V gene end was trimmed by 3 bases and the J gene end by 0 bases; junction bases not matched to a gene: 5. The CDR3 DNA reads TGTGCCAGTAGTATGACAGGGATGTATAGCAATCAGCCCCAGCATTTT. Protein: CASSMTGMYSNQPQHF.

V gene TRBV19 combines with J gene TRBJ2-3; the D gene is possibly TRBD2 (7 bases). This CDR3 spans 15 amino acids. V was cut by 5 bases and J by 1 base, with 13 bases left in between. Germline assignment: CDR1 LNHDA and CDR2 SQIVND (reference sequence). CDR3 residues: CASSHWGGRTDTQYF. The CDR3 DNA reads as TGTGCCAGTAGTCACTGGGGGGGCCGCACAGATACGCAGTATTTT.

This clone has just one count. The V and J genes are TRBV7-2 and TRBJ2-5; no firm D call. The CDR3 covers 13 residues. Germline V CDR1 and CDR2: SGHTA, FQGNSA. V was trimmed by 4 bases and J by 3 bases, leaving 9 bases between them. The DNA for the CDR3 is TGTGCCAGCAGCTCGGGCTTGGAAGAGACCCAGTACTTC. This sequence encodes CASSSGLEETQYF.

The chain uses TRBV5-4 and TRBJ2-5, with 10 bases lining up with TRBD1. The CDR3 spans 15 residues. Germline-derived CDR1 and CDR2 are SGHNT and YYREEE (reference sequence). After removal of 4 bases from V and 5 bases from J, the junction contained 8 bases not matched to a gene. As DNA, the CDR3 is TGTGCCAGCAGCAGACCGACAGGGGGCGAGGAGACCCAGTACTTC. Protein product: CASSRPTGGEETQYF.

About this clone: A much larger clonotype is one base distant, so this may be a read error. The rearrangement uses TRBV14 and TRBJ2-2; D is unresolved. Looked up from germline, CDR1 is SGHDN and CDR2 is FVKESK. V was pared by 1 base and J by 4 bases, with 4 bases between. This CDR3 comprises 13 residues. CDR3 DNA sequence: TGTGCCAGCAGCCAAGGGGTCACCGGGGAGCTGTTTTTT. This translates into CASSQGVTGELFF.

The gene calls are TRBV6-4 and TRBJ2-7; D remains ambiguous. This CDR3 has 15 residues. V gave up 8 bases and J gave up 3 bases, with 20 bases separating them. CDR1 and CDR2 (germline): MRHNA, SNTAGT. The CDR3 spells CASYLFLIPDYEQYF. CDR3 bases: TGTGCCAGCTACCTTTTCCTCATCCCTGACTACGAGCAGTACTTC.

The table lists this clone with a count of one. The V call is TRBV27, the J call TRBJ1-1, with a weak D call TRBD1 (5 bases). CDR1 and CDR2 from the germline V gene are MNHEY and SMNVEV (reference sequence). Trimming stripped 7 bases from V and 1 base from J, with 16 bases between. This CDR3 contains 15 residues. CDR3 DNA sequence: TGTGCCAGCACCAAGTTTGCAGGGTCGAACACTGAAGCTTTCTTT. Translating it yields CASTKFAGSNTEAFF.

This clone was seen only once. This sequence joins TRBV24-1 and TRBJ2-2, with D possibly TRBD1 on 5 matching bases. The V gene lost 7 bases and the J gene lost 6 bases, with 14 bases spanning the gap. The V gene's germline CDR1 is KGHDR and CDR2 SFDVKD. This CDR3 has 14 residues. CDR3: CATRPEGEPGELFF. The DNA of the CDR3 is TGTGCCACCAGGCCTGAAGGGGAACCCGGGGAGCTGTTTTTT.

This chain uses TRBV7-9 with TRBJ2-2, with 7 bases identical to TRBD2. Germline V gives CDR1 SEHNR, CDR2 FQNEAQ (reference sequence). This CDR3 contains 16 residues. The trim removed 5 bases at V and 3 bases at J, leaving 9 bases unmatched. CDR3 DNA: TGTGCCAGCAGCCCGAGGGTGGCGGGGGACACCGGGGAGCTGTTTTTT. The encoded protein is CASSPRVAGDTGELFF.

This rearrangement joins TRBV19 to TRBJ2-7; TRBD1 matches 8 bases. CDR3 size: 14 residues. Per the germline V gene, CDR1 is LNHDA and CDR2 is SQIVND (reference sequence). Trimming cost V 3 bases and J 4 bases; bases outside gene matches: 5. CDR3 DNA: TGTGCCAGTAGTATTGGGACAGGACCTTACGAGCAGTACTTC. Translation gives CASSIGTGPYEQYF.

The chain combines TRBV15 with TRBJ1-1; D remains ambiguous. This CDR3 comprises 16 residues. Germline CDR1 and CDR2: LNHNV and YYDKDF (reference sequence). The V gene lost 3 bases and the J gene lost 5 bases, with 19 bases spanning the gap. The CDR3 coding sequence is TGTGCCACCAGCAGGGTTCGGGCCTCTCAAGGGACTGAAGCTTTCTTT. It encodes CATSRVRASQGTEAFF.

The chain employs TRBV28 and TRBJ2-7, with 8 bases fitting TRBD2. The CDR3 covers 16 residues. Germline CDR1 reads MDHEN; CDR2 reads SYDVKM. J lost 6 bases, V lost 6 bases, and 16 bases had no gene match. CDR3 nucleotides: TGTGCCAGCAGCCCAACCCCGGGACTAGGCCCTGTCGAGCAGTACTTC. It translates to CASSPTPGLGPVEQYF.